This entry features one TCR beta chain sequence. As yet, its antigen is unknown. The sample comes from a study of OX40 agonist ivuxolimab in advanced cancers. For the study at large: Participants, around 80% male, averaged approximately 65 years of age, ranging from about 20 to 79.

TCRdb keeps only in-frame clones here, not all; method: immunoSEQ multiplex PCR. The profile shows around 55,000 clones, approximately 83% of them singletons. V lost 3 bases and J 4 bases, leaving 18 bases between the germline ends. CDR3 length equals 16 residues. Germline CDR1 is MGHRA and CDR2 is YSYEKL. The study's findings and limits: Some nonresponders also had low normalized T-cell clonal expansion.

Any history of autoimmune disease or systemic immunosuppression disqualified patients. The sample was CD4+ or CD8+ T cells sorted from blood, taken in a trial of the OX40 agonist ivuxolimab. The V and J genes are TRBV4-1 and TRBJ2-5, with a tentative D call TRBD2 (6 bases). The source of this sequence is an adult with an advanced solid tumor such as melanoma, head and neck, liver or kidney cancer. The CDR3: CASSQEGWGEGETQYF. As DNA, the CDR3 is TGCGCCAGCAGCCAGGAGGGTTGGGGAGAGGGAGAGACCCAGTACTTC.